A single T cell receptor beta chain is shown here with its context. Its antigen remains unidentified. Base quality data are lacking; no much larger clone is found one base away. This specimen comes from a study of blood T cell repertoires in COVID-19 (dated by TCRdb to between 2020 and 2021). About the study as a whole: The collaborator samples originated in the United States, Italy and Spain and spanned the acute and convalescent phases of COVID-19. The repertoires were released in a freely available public database meant as a resource for research on the immune response to SARS-CoV-2. Subjects who had been exposed to COVID-19, were actively infected with it, or had recovered from it provided the deeply sampled blood TCRbeta repertoires that made up the dataset. A de-identified subject ID, COVID-19 status, age in years and sex were almost always included in the sample metadata. Samples came from the ongoing ImmuneRACE study (first 160 participants) plus 1,254 subjects from 6 global collaborators. Where available, HLA class I and class II types were taken from metadata supplied by the sample provider and were not determined by assay-based typing. The prospective study material was composed of cDNA or gDNA derived from T cells, B-cell-depleted T cells, or PBMCs. Overall study outcomes, separate from this receptor: Clinical and demographic metadata were provided uncurated, with the amount varying by source and participant.

The immunoSEQ Assay, a bias-controlled multiplex PCR, was used to amplify TCRbeta CDR3 regions from genomic DNA. Regarding the original processing steps: Within the assay, amplification of reference gene primers was used to estimate how many nucleated cells each sample contained. To quantify the absolute abundance of each unique TCRbeta CDR3 rearrangement, sequence reads were collapsed and filtered. For each sample, productive Simpson clonality was calculated by taking the square root of Simpson's diversity index across productive rearrangements. TCRdb took this table from immuneACCESS and kept in-frame rearrangements with V and J called. Such tables lack part of the clones; where checked against another copy, unresolved V genes explain under half of the gap, and the rest is unexplained. That table is the source of V, J and clone size, and D and trimming were worked out from the DNA. The sample records fewer than 100,000 clones, more than 75% of which are singletons. Jointly, the top ten make up about a tenth of the sample.

The CDR3 covers 13 residues, taking in both the cysteine and the phenylalanine. The DNA shown is the 39-base CDR3, in frame from base 1. V is reduced by 4 bases and J by 9 bases, leaving a spacing of 14 bases between them. From a lookup of the germline V gene (reference sequence), CDR1 and CDR2 are SGHNT and YYREEE. Whole blood was collected in K2EDTA tubes by collaborating institutions according to the institutions' own protocols. For TCRbeta analysis, collaborators shipped samples in one of three forms: frozen whole blood, isolated PBMCs, or DNA extracted from either of those sample types. The rearrangement joined TRBV5-4 to TRBJ2-4; a tentative D call is TRBD1 (7 bases match). This receptor was taken from a man between 45 and 60 years old with acute or convalescent COVID-19. Sequencing used peripheral blood. CDR3 loop: CASSPGQEGIQYF. The DNA sequence is given as TGTGCCAGCAGCCCTGGACAGGAGGGCATTCAGTACTTC. With the portions outside the CDR3 filled from the reference TRBV5-4 and TRBJ2-4 genes, the complete variable region becomes ETGVTQSPTHLIKTRGQQVTLRCSSQSGHNTVSWYQQALGQGPQFIFQYYREEENGRGNFPPRFSGLQFPNYSSELNVNALELDDSALYLCASSPGQEGIQYFGAGTRLSVL.